This section outlines one T cell receptor beta chain sequence together with its context. The sample is drawn from a study of high-grade serous ovarian cancer treatment subgroups. Assay: immunoSEQ multiplex PCR; the TCRdb copy retains only in-frame clones and omits some. The data hold about 7,600 clones, with 65% to 85% observed a single time. Tumor samples were taken before definitive surgery or chemotherapy. CDR3 length equals 13 residues. Germline V gene data show CDR1 as SEHNR and CDR2 as FQNEAQ (reference sequence). V lost 5 bases to trimming and J lost 9 bases, with 13 bases between them. The receptor's source is a human donor with high-grade serous ovarian cancer. The sequenced sample was tumor tissue. The V and J genes are TRBV7-9 and TRBJ2-2, with no clear D. The CDR3, as DNA: TGTGCCAGCAGCCTAGGTCACGGCCGGGAGCTGTTTTTT. This encodes CASSLGHGRELFF.